The 25 T cell receptor beta chains reported below all come from one sample, sequenced in a study of blood T cell repertoires in COVID-19. Produced via immunoSEQ multiplex PCR; TCRdb's table is partial and in-frame only. Here the sample spans under 350,000 clones, about nine tenths being singletons. Sequenced sample: PBMCs or T cells enriched from blood (not recorded which). The receptors come from a woman aged 60-75 years who had recovered from COVID-19.

This clone was detected only once. The rearrangement links TRBV7-3 to TRBJ1-6, with D possibly TRBD1 on 5 matching bases. V was trimmed by 5 bases and J by 7 bases, leaving 15 bases between them. From germline, CDR1 is SGHTA and CDR2 FQGTGA. CDR3 length equals 15 residues. The CDR3 loop is CASSLTTALNSPLHF. The CDR3 DNA follows: TGTGCCAGCAGCCTGACGACAGCTCTCAATTCACCCCTCCACTTT.

This chain uses TRBV11-3 with TRBJ2-7; TRBD2 matches 9 bases. The germline V gene encodes CDR1 SGHNT and CDR2 YENEEA. This CDR3 is built from 18 residues. Trimming removed 1 base from V and 5 bases from J; junction bases left unmatched: 15. The CDR3 nucleotides read TGTGCCAGCAGCTTAGGCCTGCGGGAGGGCCAAAGGCTCCACGAGCAGTACTTC. Protein sequence: CASSLGLREGQRLHEQYF.

A single count supports this clone. This chain links TRBV6-6 with TRBJ1-5, with D possibly TRBD1 on 6 matching bases. Germline V gives CDR1 MNHNY, CDR2 SVGAGI (reference sequence). Trimming took 4 bases from V and 4 from J, leaving 14 bases between them. The CDR3 contains 15 residues. In nucleotides, the CDR3 is TGTGCCAGCAGTTCCACGGACAGCCTAAATCAGCCCCAGCATTTT. Protein: CASSSTDSLNQPQHF.

The V call is TRBV28, the J call TRBJ1-5; tentative D call: TRBD1 (5 bases). The V gene's germline CDR1 is MDHEN and CDR2 SYDVKM. The ends were cut back, 3 bases at V and 4 bases at J, with 10 bases in the middle. There are 14 residues in the CDR3. CDR3 in DNA: TGTGCCAGCAGTTTCAGGGTCGGAAATCAGCCCCAGCATTTT. Its translation is CASSFRVGNQPQHF.

The V gene is TRBV7-9, the J gene TRBJ1-4; maybe TRBD1 (6 bases). This CDR3 is built from 13 residues. The germline gives CDR1 SEHNR, CDR2 FQNEAQ (reference sequence). V was cut by 5 bases and J by 4 bases, with 8 bases left in between. For the CDR3, the DNA is TGTGCCAGCAGCCCAGGGGTTAATGAAAAACTGTTTTTT. Translated: CASSPGVNEKLFF.

CDR3 sequence: CASSPQGRNSPLHF. CDR3 nucleotide sequence: TGTGCCAGCAGCCCCCAAGGGAGGAATTCACCCCTCCACTTT. The gene calls are TRBV7-9 and TRBJ1-6; D is unresolved. V was clipped by 5 bases and J by 7 bases, with 12 bases between them. This CDR3 has 14 amino acids. CDR1 and CDR2 (germline): SEHNR, FQNEAQ (reference sequence).

V is TRBV19 and J is TRBJ1-2; D not resolved. V was shortened by 0 bases and J by 4 bases, with 9 bases between the two germline ends. The CDR3 covers 14 residues. Germline CDR1 and CDR2: LNHDA and SQIVND (reference sequence). The CDR3 DNA reads as TGTGCCAGTAGTATAGACAGGAAAAGCTATGGCTACACCTTC. This translates into CASSIDRKSYGYTF.

This chain joins TRBV28 and TRBJ2-3; no firm D call. The germline V and J ends were trimmed by 7 bases and 0 bases, with 8 bases remaining between them. The germline V gene has CDR1 MDHEN and CDR2 SYDVKM. The CDR3 extends over 13 amino acids. The CDR3 here is CASTPGSTDTQYF. The CDR3 region has the DNA TGTGCCAGCACCCCCGGGAGCACAGATACGCAGTATTTT.

This clone was detected a few times. The V call is TRBV9, the J call TRBJ1-4; D is undetermined. Germline values: CDR1 SGDLS, CDR2 YYNGEE. The CDR3 consists of 13 residues. Trimming removed 4 bases from V and 8 bases from J, with 12 bases in between. The CDR3 DNA reads as TGTGCCAGCAGCCCGGGGAGCGCCGAAAAACTGTTTTTT. This gives the protein CASSPGSAEKLFF.

This clone has more than one count but fewer than ten. The chain links TRBV4-1 to TRBJ1-4; D is undetermined. Germline CDR1 and CDR2: MGHRA and YSYEKL. The CDR3 contains 13 residues. Trimming left V 2 bases short and J 8 bases short, with 9 bases between. The CDR3 coding sequence is TGCGCCAGCAGCCAAATCGGGTGGGAAAAACTGTTTTTT. Translation gives CASSQIGWEKLFF.

The J gene is TRBJ2-7, the V gene TRBV13; D remains ambiguous. This CDR3 is 13 amino acids long. The germline CDR1 and CDR2 sequences are PRHDT and FYEKMQ (reference sequence). Trimming removed 5 bases from V and 7 bases from J, with 15 bases in between. The chain's CDR3 is CASSTLGVWEQYF. The CDR3 DNA reads as TGTGCCAGCAGCACCTTAGGAGTCTGGGAGCAGTACTTC.

The genes are TRBV29-1 and TRBJ2-2, with TRBD2 identical over 9 bases. The CDR3 is 13 amino acids. CDR1 and CDR2 (germline): SQVTM, ANQGSEA. V dropped 5 bases and J dropped 4; count of bases not matched to a gene: 2. CDR3: CSVTAGGTGELFF. The DNA for the CDR3 is TGCAGCGTTACAGCGGGAGGCACCGGGGAGCTGTTTTTT.

This chain uses TRBV10-3 with TRBJ2-3; 13 bases line up with TRBD2. The junction had 11 bases not matched to a gene; V was cut back by 6 bases and J by 2 bases. The CDR3 is 18 amino acids. Germline V gene data show CDR1 as ENHRY and CDR2 as SYGVKD. CDR3 in amino acids: CAIRSLGTSGTTTDTQYF. The DNA of the CDR3 is TGTGCCATCAGGTCGCTCGGGACTAGCGGGACGACCACAGATACGCAGTATTTT.

This clone was observed a single time. Other nucleotide sequences from this sample produce the same CDR3. V is TRBV2 and J is TRBJ1-5; D is perhaps TRBD1 (6 bases). CDR1 SNHLY and CDR2 FYNNEI come from the germline V gene. V lost 3 bases and J 4 bases, leaving 10 bases between the germline ends. There are 14 residues in the CDR3. The CDR3 coding sequence is TGTGCCAGCAGTGATCGGACAGCTAATCAGCCCCAGCATTTT. It codes for CASSDRTANQPQHF.

The chain employs TRBV7-2 and TRBJ2-3; no clear D gene. V lost 2 bases and J lost 3, with 12 bases in between. CDR3 length equals 15 residues. Germline assignment: CDR1 SGHTA and CDR2 FQGNSA. CDR3 residues: CASSLFLLETDTQYF. As DNA, the CDR3 is TGTGCCAGCAGCTTATTCCTCCTAGAGACAGATACGCAGTATTTT. The full variable domain, its missing parts supplied by reference TRBV7-2 and TRBJ2-3, is GAGVSQSPSNKVTEKGKDVELRCDPISGHTALYWYRQSLGQGLEFLIYFQGNSAPDKSGLPSDRFSAERTGGSVSTLTIQRTQQEDSAVYLCASSLFLLETDTQYFGPGTRLTVL.

This clone was found a few times. The rearrangement links TRBV4-1 to TRBJ2-3; D is possibly TRBD2 (6 bases). With 3 bases removed from V and 5 bases from J, the gap between germline ends came to 21 bases. The V gene's germline CDR1 is MGHRA and CDR2 YSYEKL. The length of the CDR3 is 17 residues. In nucleotides, the CDR3 is TGCGCCAGCAGCCATCCCCTCATTGGTGGGCGGGGAGATACGCAGTATTTT. Its translation is CASSHPLIGGRGDTQYF.

This clone was counted a single time. V is TRBV19 and J is TRBJ2-1, with a tentative D call TRBD1 (5 bases). With 6 bases removed from V and 6 bases from J, the gap between germline ends came to 12 bases. The CDR3 spans 13 residues. CDR1 is LNHDA, CDR2 SQIVND, per germline (reference sequence). The CDR3 bases are TGTGCCAGTAGGCCTACAGGATCCAATGAGCAGTTCTTC. Translation: CASRPTGSNEQFF.

The V gene is TRBV3-1 (or the pseudogene TRBV3-2), the J gene TRBJ2-3; TRBD2 aligns across 13 bases. The V gene end was trimmed by 3 bases and the J gene end by 5 bases; junction bases not matched to a gene: 11. The CDR3 totals 18 residues. Germline V gene data show CDR1 as LGHDT and CDR2 as YNNKEL (reference sequence). The CDR3 DNA reads TGTGCCAGCAGCCACCGTTGGACTAGCGGGGGTTTGGGAGATACGCAGTATTTT. It specifies CASSHRWTSGGLGDTQYF.

This clone has only one observation. The chain recombines TRBV4-1 with TRBJ2-1; 11 bases are a match to TRBD2. The CDR3 sequence is 15 residues long. From germline, CDR1 is MGHRA and CDR2 YSYEKL. V lost 1 base and J lost 5; bases outside the gene matches: 1. The CDR3 is CASSQVLAGDNEQFF. CDR3 sequence (DNA): TGCGCCAGCAGCCAAGTACTAGCGGGGGACAATGAGCAGTTCTTC.

The chain joins TRBV30 to TRBJ2-5; 8 bases are a match to TRBD2. The V gene end was trimmed by 0 bases and the J gene end by 5 bases; junction bases not matched to a gene: 5. Germline V gives CDR1 GTSNPN, CDR2 SVGIG (reference sequence). The CDR3 contains 14 residues. As DNA, the CDR3 is TGTGCCTGGAGTGTCGGGGGGGCCGGGGAGACCCAGTACTTC. Translation gives CAWSVGGAGETQYF.

The chain combines TRBV7-9 with TRBJ2-1, with D tentatively TRBD2 (6 bases). The germline V gene has CDR1 SEHNR and CDR2 FQNEAQ (reference sequence). V lost 3 bases and J 12 bases, leaving 9 bases between the germline ends. The CDR3 runs 11 residues. In DNA form, the CDR3 reads TGTGCCAGCAGCTTTCCCGGGGGGCAGTTCTTC. Translation: CASSFPGGQFF.

This chain connects TRBV28 to TRBJ2-7; 7 bases are a match to TRBD2. The CDR3 is 16 residues long. CDR1 and CDR2 from the germline V gene are MDHEN and SYDVKM. Trimming at V came to 5 bases and at J to 4 bases, leaving 14 bases not matched to a gene. CDR3 loop: CASSPGGRDQPYEQYF. The CDR3 DNA reads TGTGCCAGCAGTCCCGGGGGGAGGGACCAACCTTACGAGCAGTACTTC. Supplemented by reference TRBV28 and TRBJ2-7, the full variable domain reads DVKVTQSSRYLVKRTGEKVFLECVQDMDHENMFWYRQDPGLGLRLIYFSYDVKMKEKGDIPEGYSVSREKKERFSLILESASTNQTSMYLCASSPGGRDQPYEQYFGPGTRLTVT.

V gene TRBV2 combines with J gene TRBJ1-2, with a tentative D call TRBD1 (6 bases). Germline-derived CDR1 and CDR2 are SNHLY and FYNNEI. V lost 6 bases to trimming and J lost 8 bases, with 22 bases between them. This CDR3 spans 15 amino acids. The CDR3 DNA reads TGTGCCAGCAGAACTCCATCTCGGGCCCAGGGGGGCTACACCTTC. This translates into CASRTPSRAQGGYTF.

J is TRBJ1-1 and V is TRBV30; TRBD1 might be the D (5 bases). The CDR3 spans 13 residues. The germline V gene encodes CDR1 GTSNPN and CDR2 SVGIG (reference sequence). V lost 2 bases and J lost 2, with 9 bases in between. This CDR3 reads CAWSKQVNTEAFF. The CDR3 DNA is TGTGCCTGGAGTAAACAGGTTAACACTGAAGCTTTCTTT.

The rearrangement uses TRBV11-2 and TRBJ1-5, with 8 nucleotides matching TRBD1. CDR1 is SGHAT and CDR2 is FQNNGV in the germline V gene. J lost 5 bases, V lost 3 bases, and 6 bases had no gene match. This CDR3 comprises 15 residues. The CDR3 sequence is CASSLEAGGDQPQHF. CDR3 bases: TGTGCCAGCAGCTTGGAAGCAGGGGGCGATCAGCCCCAGCATTTT.